Each of the 21 T cell receptor beta chains below was sequenced from the same sample in a study of T cells in Graves' hyperthyroidism and ophthalmopathy. Amplified TCR beta CDR3 regions came from RNA transcripts. Researchers ran a first-round RT-PCR on the TCR CDR3 using the HTBI primer set. MiXCR, run by TCRdb on the multiplex PCR reads, gives a single entry per CDR3 protein. The data contain under 400,000 distinct CDR3 sequences, around 23% of them seen just once; the ten biggest clones take up 50% to 65%. Sequences were obtained from blood. The receptors come from a woman between 50 and 59 years old with Graves' hyperthyroidism.

This clonotype was counted a few times. The rearrangement uses TRBV5-1 and TRBJ2-3, with D possibly matching TRBD1 (6 bases). The CDR3 consists of 15 residues. Germline loops: CDR1 SGHRS, CDR2 YFSETQ. V shed 4 bases and J shed 1 base, with 13 bases lying between them. The CDR3 nucleotides are TGCGCCAGCAGCGGTCTGGGGGCGCGCACAGATACGCAGTATTTT. Translation gives CASSGLGARTDTQYF.

In its sample, this clonotype was seen many times. The rearrangement links TRBV18 to TRBJ1-4; D gene unclear. V dropped 1 base and J dropped 0 bases, with 3 bases sitting between them. The CDR3 covers 14 residues. Germline-derived CDR1 and CDR2 are KGHSH and LQKENI. The DNA for the CDR3 is TGTGCCAGCTCACCACTCGCAACTAATGAAAAACTGTTTTTT. Its translation is CASSPLATNEKLFF.

This clonotype was counted many times. The genes are TRBV20-1 and TRBJ2-5, with TRBD2 matching over 9 bases. The CDR3 runs to 13 residues. With V trimmed by 2 bases and J by 5 bases, 3 bases remained unmatched. The germline CDR1 and CDR2 sequences are DFQATT and SNEGSKA (reference sequence). CDR3 loop: CSARLAGRETQYF. The CDR3 region has the DNA TGCAGTGCTAGACTAGCGGGAAGGGAGACCCAGTACTTC.

As for this clonotype: This may be a read error, as it is one base from a much larger clone. V gene TRBV25-1 combines with J gene TRBJ1-1, with D possibly matching TRBD1 (6 bases). The CDR3 runs 13 residues. Germline CDR1 reads MGHDK; CDR2 reads SYGVNS. Trimming took off 3 bases at V and 9 bases at J, with 14 bases between the two ends. In DNA, the CDR3 is TGTGCCAGCAGTGATCGGGGGCTGGTTAAAGCTTTCTTT. Protein sequence: CASSDRGLVKAFF.

This clonotype has more than one count but fewer than ten. The CDR3, as DNA: TGCGCCAGCAGCCAAGAACGGGGGGTGGCGGGATGGTACAATGAGCAGTTCTTC. Amino acids: CASSQERGVAGWYNEQFF. The V gene is TRBV4-1, the J gene TRBJ2-1; 7 bases are a match to TRBD2. Trimming cost V 0 bases and J 4 bases; bases outside gene matches: 12. The CDR3 is 18 residues long. Germline V gene data show CDR1 as MGHRA and CDR2 as YSYEKL.

This clonotype has a count of ten or more. V usage is TRBV11-3 and J usage is TRBJ2-2, with D unclear. The V gene's germline CDR1 is SGHNT and CDR2 YENEEA. There are 14 residues in the CDR3. Trimming stripped 4 bases from V and 7 bases from J, with 13 bases between. The CDR3 region is CASSSPHAIGELFF. DNA for the CDR3: TGTGCCAGCAGCTCCCCCCACGCGATCGGGGAGCTGTTTTTT.

Comments on this clonotype: The junction departs from the called germline gene at one end, perhaps through a read error. V and J are TRBV4-1 and TRBJ2-3; weak D call: TRBD2 (7 bases). Germline CDR1 and CDR2: MGHRA and YSYEKL. The CDR3 loop spans 16 amino acids. DNA of the CDR3: TGTGCCAGCAGCCAAGACTCAACGGGGGGCTCAGATACGCAGTATTTT. Protein product: CASSQDSTGGSDTQYF.

The chain combines TRBV19 with TRBJ1-1; D call uncertain. CDR3 length: 16 amino acids. CDR1 and CDR2 (germline): LNHDA, SQIVND (reference sequence). Deletions cut 1 base from V and 0 bases from J, with 12 bases between. The CDR3 coding sequence is TGTGCCAGTAGTATAGTACCTCGACGTATGAACACTGAAGCTTTCTTT. Translation: CASSIVPRRMNTEAFF.

This clonotype was counted ten times or more. This rearrangement joins TRBV7-6 to TRBJ2-5; TRBD2 aligns across 12 bases. Trimming took 4 bases from V and 4 from J; bases not matched to a gene: 7. Germline V gives CDR1 SGHVS, CDR2 FNYEAQ. CDR3 length: 16 amino acids. The CDR3 protein is CASSSRLAGVGETQYF. CDR3 in DNA: TGTGCCAGCAGCTCTCGACTAGCGGGAGTGGGAGAGACCCAGTACTTC.

The chain employs TRBV9 and TRBJ1-2; possible D gene TRBD1, 5 bases. From germline, CDR1 is SGDLS and CDR2 YYNGEE. The CDR3 sequence is 13 residues long. The germline V and J ends were trimmed by 2 bases and 4 bases, with 9 bases remaining between them. CDR3 DNA: TGTGCCAGCAGCGTGTCGCAGGGCTATGGCTACACCTTC. This encodes CASSVSQGYGYTF.

This clonotype occurred many times. This rearrangement joins TRBV11-2 to TRBJ2-1; D unclear. CDR1 and CDR2 (germline): SGHAT, FQNNGV. V gave up 3 bases and J gave up 8 bases, with 14 bases separating them. The CDR3 covers 14 residues. The CDR3 sequence is CASSLARLVDEQFF. CDR3 coding DNA: TGTGCCAGCAGCTTGGCCCGACTGGTCGATGAGCAGTTCTTC.

The rearrangement joins TRBV7-9 to TRBJ1-2; no definite D call. The CDR3 has 13 residues. Germline V CDR1 and CDR2: SEHNR, FQNEAQ (reference sequence). V lost 5 bases and J 3 bases, leaving 10 bases between the germline ends. The CDR3 region is CASSETEHYGYTF. The CDR3 DNA is TGTGCCAGCAGCGAGACGGAACACTATGGCTACACCTTC.

This chain connects TRBV28 to TRBJ2-7; 7 bases agree with TRBD1. The CDR3 extends over 16 amino acids. J gave up 0 bases and V 5 bases, and 10 bases lay outside the gene matches. Germline V lookup: CDR1 MDHEN, CDR2 SYDVKM. In nucleotides, the CDR3 is TGTGCCAGCAGTCTTCCGGGACAGAGACTCTCCTACGAGCAGTACTTC. Translated: CASSLPGQRLSYEQYF. Supplemented by reference TRBV28 and TRBJ2-7, the full variable domain reads DVKVTQSSRYLVKRTGEKVFLECVQDMDHENMFWYRQDPGLGLRLIYFSYDVKMKEKGDIPEGYSVSREKKERFSLILESASTNQTSMYLCASSLPGQRLSYEQYFGPGTRLTVT.

The rearrangement links TRBV11-1 to TRBJ2-3; the D is unclear. The CDR3 is made up of 15 amino acids. CDR1 and CDR2 from the germline V gene are SGHAT and FQDESV (reference sequence). With 1 base removed from V and 3 bases from J, the gap between germline ends came to 11 bases. DNA for the CDR3: TGTGCCAGCAGCTTAGGTAGTGGCCCTACAGATACGCAGTATTTT. This sequence encodes CASSLGSGPTDTQYF.

This clonotype was seen a handful of times. This may arise from a read error, as a much more abundant clone is one base away. The rearrangement uses TRBV7-9 and TRBJ2-1; D gene unclear. The CDR3 sequence is 16 residues long. Looked up from germline, CDR1 is SEHNR and CDR2 is FQNEAQ (reference sequence). Between the trimmed V and J ends, which lost 8 bases and 3 bases, there was a span of 20 bases. The CDR3 region has the DNA TGTGCCAGCGGTCGCCGTTCTTCTGGATTCTACAATGAGCAGTTCTTC. Translation gives CASGRRSSGFYNEQFF.

This clonotype was recorded many times. The V call is TRBV28, the J call TRBJ1-5; D gene ambiguous. The CDR3 is 14 amino acids. Germline values: CDR1 MDHEN, CDR2 SYDVKM. Trimming stripped 6 bases from V and 9 bases from J, with 18 bases between. The CDR3 coding sequence is TGTGCCAGCAGAGATGCCCAACCCCGGCGGCCCCAGCATTTT. This codes for CASRDAQPRRPQHF. Drawing the rest from reference TRBV28 and TRBJ1-5, the complete variable domain is DVKVTQSSRYLVKRTGEKVFLECVQDMDHENMFWYRQDPGLGLRLIYFSYDVKMKEKGDIPEGYSVSREKKERFSLILESASTNQTSMYLCASRDAQPRRPQHFGDGTRLSIL.

This clonotype was seen ten or more times. The chain combines TRBV28 with TRBJ1-1; D is unclear. Germline V gene sequence: CDR1 MDHEN, CDR2 SYDVKM. This CDR3 has 13 residues. V was clipped by 7 bases and J by 1 base, with 10 bases between them. CDR3 nucleotide sequence: TGTGCCAGCAAGATTGCAGCGAACACTGAAGCTTTCTTT. Its translation: CASKIAANTEAFF. The whole variable domain, filled in from reference TRBV28 and TRBJ1-1, reads DVKVTQSSRYLVKRTGEKVFLECVQDMDHENMFWYRQDPGLGLRLIYFSYDVKMKEKGDIPEGYSVSREKKERFSLILESASTNQTSMYLCASKIAANTEAFFGQGTRLTVV.

This clonotype showed up just a few times. The V call is TRBV30, the J call TRBJ1-2; D might be TRBD1 (5 bases). V was cut by 5 bases and J by 8 bases, with 12 bases left in between. The CDR3 length is 11 residues. Germline CDR1 reads GTSNPN; CDR2 reads SVGIG (reference sequence). CDR3 residues: CAWAEEGGYTF. In nucleotides, the CDR3 is TGTGCCTGGGCGGAGGAGGGGGGCTACACCTTC. Combining the CDR3 with reference TRBV30 and TRBJ1-2 gives the whole variable domain SQTIHQWPATLVQPVGSPLSLECTVEGTSNPNLYWYRQAAGRGLQLLFYSVGIGQISSEVPQNLSASRPQDRQFILSSKKLLLSDSGFYLCAWAEEGGYTFGSGTRLTVV.

This clonotype was counted ten times or more. This chain joins TRBV7-2 and TRBJ2-7, with 12 bases fitting TRBD2. This CDR3 has 16 amino acids. Germline CDR1 is SGHTA and CDR2 is FQGNSA. Trimming at V came to 5 bases and at J to 4 bases, leaving 9 bases not matched to a gene. CDR3 loop: CASSPETSGSWYEQYF. In DNA form, the CDR3 reads TGTGCCAGCAGCCCCGAGACTAGCGGGAGTTGGTACGAGCAGTACTTC.

This clonotype was counted at least ten times. V is TRBV12-3 or TRBV12-4 and J is TRBJ1-1; unclear D gene. The CDR3 loop spans 14 amino acids. With 5 bases removed from V and 13 bases from J, the gap between germline ends came to 23 bases. The CDR3 coding sequence is TGTGCCAGCAGTCCCCCACGGGGTATGCCGATCGGTTTCTTT. Its translation: CASSPPRGMPIGFF.

Remarks on this clonotype: The junction does not match germline at one end; this may be a read error. The V gene is TRBV10-3, the J gene TRBJ2-5, with D hard to call. This CDR3 region has 12 residues. CDR1 and CDR2 from the germline V gene are ENHRY and SYGVKD. CDR3 in DNA: TGTGCCATCACCCGATTAGGGCTCTCATGGAACTTC. Its protein is CAITRLGLSWNF.